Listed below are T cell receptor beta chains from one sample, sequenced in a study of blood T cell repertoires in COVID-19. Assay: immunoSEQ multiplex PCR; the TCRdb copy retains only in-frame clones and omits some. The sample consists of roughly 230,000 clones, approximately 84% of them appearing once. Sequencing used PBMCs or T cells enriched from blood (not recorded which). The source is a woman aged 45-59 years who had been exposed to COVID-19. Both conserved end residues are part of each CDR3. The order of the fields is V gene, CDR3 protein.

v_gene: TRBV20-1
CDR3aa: CSVNQETQYF

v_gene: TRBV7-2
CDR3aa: CASTIGLGAVGELFF

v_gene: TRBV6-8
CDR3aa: CASSFLSLVASYEQYF

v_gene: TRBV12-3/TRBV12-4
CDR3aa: CASSRTLRGEAFF

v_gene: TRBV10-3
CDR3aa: CAINRDGGNQPQHF

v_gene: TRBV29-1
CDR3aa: CSVDYGGNTEAFF

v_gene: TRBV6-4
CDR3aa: CATKRGSGYEQFF

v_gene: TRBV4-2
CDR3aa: CASSQEGTAGSDTQYF

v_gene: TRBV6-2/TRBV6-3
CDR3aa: CASSYSSGVNTGELFF

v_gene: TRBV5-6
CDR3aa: CASSFYRSGGNTIYF

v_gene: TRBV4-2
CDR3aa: CASSQGGVDYGYTF

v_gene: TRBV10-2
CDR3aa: CASSEDLPGGELFF

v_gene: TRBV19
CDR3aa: CASSIAAGEYEQYF

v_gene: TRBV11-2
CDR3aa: CASSLDQDRGGYTF

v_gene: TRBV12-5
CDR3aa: CASGFQQPQHF

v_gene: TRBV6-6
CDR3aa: CASSYSIPRGNTEAFF

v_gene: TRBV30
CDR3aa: CAWSGQGFGTDTQYF

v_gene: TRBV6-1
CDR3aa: CASSEGVLAGARETQYF

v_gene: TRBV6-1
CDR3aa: CASSEEEGAGNTIYF

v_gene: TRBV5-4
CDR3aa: CASTSGGTYNEQFF

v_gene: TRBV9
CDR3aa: CASSVDLDRSRGAFF

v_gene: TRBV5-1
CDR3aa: CASSSGTDGNTIYF

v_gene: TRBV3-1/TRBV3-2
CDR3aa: CASSPRQGNTQYF

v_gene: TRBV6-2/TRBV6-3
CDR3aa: CASSPDRAYGYTF

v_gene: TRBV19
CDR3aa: CASKLDRSLEAFF

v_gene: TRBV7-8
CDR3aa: CASGPGTLTLGYEQYF

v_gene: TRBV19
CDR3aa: CASSMWKGSNQPQHF

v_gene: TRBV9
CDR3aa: CASSPRSGGTVYEQYF

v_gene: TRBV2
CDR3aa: CASSEEGYEQFF

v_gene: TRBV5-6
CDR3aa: CASSAPTGGLGYTF